The 22 T cell receptor beta chains given below trace back to one sample, sequenced in a study of CXCR3-negative and CXCR3-positive naive CD8 T cells. Study conclusions and caveats: When CXCR3-positive naive cells were set against CXCR3-negative naive cells, the former had more hydrophobic TRB CDR3s.

Antigens for these TCRs are unknown. Via 5' RACE with UMI labels, TRB cDNA libraries were prepared. Following a re-call of the 5' RACE reads, TCRdb has one entry per CDR3 protein and lacks DNA. This sample contains about 98,000 distinct CDR3 sequences. The specimen was naive CXCR3+ CD8+ T cells from blood. Stated subset: CD45RO-CCR7+CD27+CD95- naive CD8+ T cells expressing CXCR3 (TNR3+). The receptors were gathered from a human donor in good health. Some clones in this sample may be carry-over from other donors' samples.

This sequence joins TRBV5-6 and TRBJ2-7; TCRdb's D call of TRBD1 is untestable without DNA. The germline CDR1 and CDR2 sequences are SGHDT and YYEEEE. The CDR3 loop spans 13 amino acids. The CDR3 loop reads CASSLWGGSEQYF. The full variable domain, with the rest looked up from reference TRBV5-6 and TRBJ2-7, is DAGVTQSPTHLIKTRGQQVTLRCSPKSGHDTVSWYQQALGQGPQFIFQYYEEEERQRGNFPDRFSGHQFPNYSSELNVNALLLGDSALYLCASSLWGGSEQYFGPGTRLTVT.

The V gene is TRBV15, the J gene TRBJ1-2; without DNA, the TCRdb call of TRBD1 cannot be checked. The CDR3 extends over 15 amino acids. The germline V gene encodes CDR1 LNHNV and CDR2 YYDKDF (reference sequence). CDR3 region: CATSSSLTGTGGYTF.

V and J are TRBV12-3 or TRBV12-4 and TRBJ1-1; TCRdb names TRBD1, which stays unverified in the absence of DNA. The CDR3 has 16 residues. CDR3 region: CASSLGGQPFNTEAFF.

The V gene is TRBV10-2, the J gene TRBJ1-1. CDR1 WSHSY and CDR2 SAAADI come from the germline V gene. The CDR3 is 14 amino acids. The CDR3 here is CASSVEGSSPEAFF.

V and J are TRBV3-2 and TRBJ2-2; TCRdb's D call, TRBD2, is unchecked because there is no DNA. TRBV3-2 represents a pseudogene. The CDR3 runs 17 residues. The CDR3 protein is CASSQARPGGSPGELFF.

V is TRBV9 and J is TRBJ2-1; TCRdb proposes TRBD2, but this gene call is untestable without DNA. Germline V CDR1 and CDR2: SGDLS, YYNGEE. The CDR3 totals 15 residues. CDR3 protein: CASSVGLAEGNEQFF.

V usage is TRBV4-1 and J usage is TRBJ2-2; without DNA, the TCRdb call of TRBD1 cannot be checked. In germline, CDR1 is MGHRA, CDR2 YSYEKL. This CDR3 is built from 18 residues. The CDR3 loop is CASSQEEVWGANTGELFF.

The V and J genes are TRBV12-3 or TRBV12-4 and TRBJ2-1; TCRdb's assignment of TRBD2 cannot be checked, as there is no DNA. The CDR3 spans 14 residues. The CDR3 loop reads CASSTGLNLNEQFF.

V and J are TRBV28 and TRBJ2-7; TCRdb returns TRBD1, unconfirmable since there is no DNA. CDR1 MDHEN and CDR2 SYDVKM come from the germline V gene. This CDR3 region has 15 residues. This CDR3 reads CASSATGTASYEQYF. The variable domain in full, with the rest retrieved from reference TRBV28 and TRBJ2-7, is DVKVTQSSRYLVKRTGEKVFLECVQDMDHENMFWYRQDPGLGLRLIYFSYDVKMKEKGDIPEGYSVSREKKERFSLILESASTNQTSMYLCASSATGTASYEQYFGPGTRLTVT.

The chain uses TRBV28 and TRBJ2-7; TCRdb lists TRBD1, though no DNA is available to test this call. Germline V gene data show CDR1 as MDHEN and CDR2 as SYDVKM. The length of the CDR3 is 15 residues. The CDR3 region is CASSPGQGFSYEQYF.

The chain joins TRBV7-9 to TRBJ2-7. The length of the CDR3 is 12 residues. Germline CDR1 and CDR2: SEHNR and FQNEAQ (reference sequence). The CDR3 region is CAIQGNSYEQYF.

V usage is TRBV7-2 and J usage is TRBJ2-5; TCRdb reports TRBD1, a call that lacks DNA to check it against. The CDR3 has 14 residues. Germline V CDR1 and CDR2: SGHTA, FQGNSA. This CDR3 is CASSLSQGIETQYF.

The chain joins TRBV6-1 to TRBJ1-1. The CDR3 consists of 14 residues. In germline, CDR1 is MNHNS, CDR2 SASEGT. CDR3 amino acids: CASSELGDGSEAFF.

The chain joins TRBV11-2 to TRBJ2-1; TCRdb outputs TRBD2, but without DNA this stays unchecked. The CDR3 totals 20 residues. Germline CDR1 SGHAT, CDR2 FQNNGV. This CDR3 is CASSSPGPRTSGQLYNEQFF.

This rearrangement joins TRBV6-5 to TRBJ2-7; TCRdb gives TRBD2 as the D gene, but with no DNA this cannot be confirmed. CDR1 is MNHEY and CDR2 is SVGAGI in the germline V gene. This CDR3 comprises 16 residues. The CDR3 sequence is CASTSTPGLVGYEQYF.

This chain links TRBV7-3 with TRBJ2-1; the D gene TCRdb calls, TRBD1, cannot be checked with no DNA. Germline V gene data show CDR1 as SGHTA and CDR2 as FQGTGA. The CDR3 spans 12 residues. CDR3 protein: CASSYGQREQFF.

The J gene is TRBJ1-1, the V gene TRBV28; checking the TCRdb D call of TRBD1 is not possible without DNA. This CDR3 contains 14 residues. The germline V gene has CDR1 MDHEN and CDR2 SYDVKM. CDR3: CASSAVALGAEAFF.

The V call is TRBV28, the J call TRBJ1-1; the TCRdb D gene call, TRBD1, has no DNA to confirm it. Germline V gives CDR1 MDHEN, CDR2 SYDVKM. The CDR3 extends over 15 amino acids. CDR3: CASSFPKGGKTEAFF.

The chain is built from TRBV7-9 and TRBJ2-2; TCRdb's D call, TRBD2, is unchecked because there is no DNA. Germline CDR1 is SEHNR and CDR2 is FQNEAQ (reference sequence). The CDR3 sequence is 19 residues long. CDR3 loop: CASSLEPGRDFANTGELFF.

The chain has TRBV9 and TRBJ2-3; no DNA is available, so the TRBD2 call from TCRdb remains unchecked. The CDR3 spans 17 residues. Germline V gives CDR1 SGDLS, CDR2 YYNGEE. CDR3 residues: CASSVASGRAGTDTQYF. The variable domain in full, completed from reference TRBV9 and TRBJ2-3, reads DSGVTQTPKHLITATGQRVTLRCSPRSGDLSVYWYQQSLDQGLQFLIQYYNGEERAKGNILERFSAQQFPDLHSELNLSSLELGDSALYFCASSVASGRAGTDTQYFGPGTRLTVL.

The gene calls are TRBV27 and TRBJ1-5. From germline, CDR1 is MNHEY and CDR2 SMNVEV (reference sequence). This CDR3 spans 13 amino acids. CDR3 residues: CASSWLGNRPQHF.

This sequence joins TRBV25-1 and TRBJ1-6. The CDR3 runs to 14 residues. Germline values: CDR1 MGHDK, CDR2 SYGVNS. This chain's CDR3 is CASSEEGVGSPLHF.